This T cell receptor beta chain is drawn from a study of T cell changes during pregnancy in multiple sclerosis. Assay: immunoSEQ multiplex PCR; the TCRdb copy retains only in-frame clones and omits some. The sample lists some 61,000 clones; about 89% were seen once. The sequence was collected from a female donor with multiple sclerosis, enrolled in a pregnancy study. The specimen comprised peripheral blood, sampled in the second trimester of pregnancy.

The CDR3 is CASSEREHEKLFF. CDR3 in DNA: TGTGCCAGCAGTGAAAGAGAGCATGAAAAACTGTTTTTT. The V gene is TRBV2, the J gene TRBJ1-4; D is unresolved. This CDR3 is built from 13 residues. The V end was cut by 2 bases, the J end by 6 bases, with 7 bases between. Germline CDR1 is SNHLY and CDR2 is FYNNEI.